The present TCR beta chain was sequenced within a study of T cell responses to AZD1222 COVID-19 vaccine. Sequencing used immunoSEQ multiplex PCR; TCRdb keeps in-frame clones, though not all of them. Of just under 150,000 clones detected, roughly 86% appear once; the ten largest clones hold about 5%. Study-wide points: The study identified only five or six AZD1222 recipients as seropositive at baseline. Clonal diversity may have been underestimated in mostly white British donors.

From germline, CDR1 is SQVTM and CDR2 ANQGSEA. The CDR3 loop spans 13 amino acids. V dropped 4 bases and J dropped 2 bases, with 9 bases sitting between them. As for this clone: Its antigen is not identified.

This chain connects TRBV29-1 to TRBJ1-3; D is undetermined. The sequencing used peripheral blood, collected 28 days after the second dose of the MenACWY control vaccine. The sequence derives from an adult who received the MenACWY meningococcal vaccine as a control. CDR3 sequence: CSVGEVAGNTIYF. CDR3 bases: TGCAGCGTTGGTGAAGTAGCTGGAAACACCATATATTTT.